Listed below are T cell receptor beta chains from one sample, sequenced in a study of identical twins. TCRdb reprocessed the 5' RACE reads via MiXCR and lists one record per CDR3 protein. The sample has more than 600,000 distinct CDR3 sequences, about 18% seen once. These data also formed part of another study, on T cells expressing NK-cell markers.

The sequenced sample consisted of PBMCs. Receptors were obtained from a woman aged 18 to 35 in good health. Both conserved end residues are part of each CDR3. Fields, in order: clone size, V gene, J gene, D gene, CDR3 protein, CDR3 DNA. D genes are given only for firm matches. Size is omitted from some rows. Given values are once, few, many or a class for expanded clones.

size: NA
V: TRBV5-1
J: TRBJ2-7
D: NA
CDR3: CASSLGPGESYEQYF
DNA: TGCGCCAGCAGCTTGGGCCCGGGGGAATCGTACGAGCAGTACTTC

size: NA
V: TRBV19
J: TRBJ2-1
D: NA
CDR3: CATLYNEQFF
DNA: TGTGCCACCCTATACAATGAGCAGTTCTTC

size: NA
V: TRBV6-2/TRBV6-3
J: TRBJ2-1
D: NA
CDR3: CASSQFGHLILYNEQFF
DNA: TGTGCCAGCAGTCAATTCGGTCACCTAATACTTTACAATGAGCAGTTCTTC

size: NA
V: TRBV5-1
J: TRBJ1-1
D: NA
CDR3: CASSGEGPGTEAFF
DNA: TGCGCCAGCAGCGGAGAGGGACCGGGCACTGAAGCTTTCTTT

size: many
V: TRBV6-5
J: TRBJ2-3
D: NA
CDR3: CASSYLSTGFATQYF
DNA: TGTGCCAGCAGTTATTTGTCGACCGGGTTCGCTACGCAGTATTTT

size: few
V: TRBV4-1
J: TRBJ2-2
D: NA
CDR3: CASSQAFMTGELFF
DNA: TGCGCCAGCAGCCAAGCTTTCATGACCGGGGAGCTGTTTTTT

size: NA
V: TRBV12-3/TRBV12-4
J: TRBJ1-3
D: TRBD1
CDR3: CASSPGQGRSGNTIYF
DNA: TGTGCCAGCAGCCCAGGACAGGGACGTTCTGGAAACACCATATATTTT

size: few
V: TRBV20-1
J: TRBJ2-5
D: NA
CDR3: CSALNIRGRRETQYF
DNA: TGCAGTGCCCTCAATATTCGGGGGAGAAGGGAGACCCAGTACTTC

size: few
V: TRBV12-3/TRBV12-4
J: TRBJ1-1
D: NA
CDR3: CASSLAGYEAFF
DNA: TGTGCCAGCAGTTTAGCGGGCTATGAAGCTTTCTTT

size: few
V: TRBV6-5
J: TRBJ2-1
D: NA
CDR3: CASSYSPKNEQFF
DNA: TGTGCCAGCAGTTACTCCCCCAAAAATGAGCAGTTCTTC

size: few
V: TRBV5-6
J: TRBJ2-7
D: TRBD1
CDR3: CASSLGQGVGEQYF
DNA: TGTGCCAGCAGCTTGGGACAGGGGGTGGGGGAGCAGTACTTC

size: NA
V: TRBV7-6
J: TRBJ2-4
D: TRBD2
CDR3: CASSLVEWAGRGSAKNIQYF
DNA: TGTGCCAGCAGCTTAGTGGAGTGGGCAGGGCGGGGGTCGGCCAAAAACATTCAGTACTTC

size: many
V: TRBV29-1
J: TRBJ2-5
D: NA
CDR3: CSAGARGETQYF
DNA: TGCAGCGCAGGAGCTAGGGGGGAGACCCAGTACTTC

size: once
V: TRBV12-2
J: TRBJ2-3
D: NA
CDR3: CASRLNASGSDDTQYF
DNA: TGTGCAAGTCGCCTCAACGCTAGCGGGAGTGATGATACGCAGTATTTT

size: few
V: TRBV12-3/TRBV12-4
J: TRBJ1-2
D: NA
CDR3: CASSSGLYYGYTF
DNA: TGTGCCAGCAGCTCGGGGCTTTACTATGGCTACACCTTC

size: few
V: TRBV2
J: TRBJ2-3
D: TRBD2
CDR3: CASSSRLAGDPDTQYF
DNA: TGTGCCAGCAGTAGTCGACTAGCGGGGGACCCAGATACGCAGTATTTT

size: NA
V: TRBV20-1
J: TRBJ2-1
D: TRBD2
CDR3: CSARRGRADEQFF
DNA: TGCAGTGCTAGGAGAGGGAGGGCCGATGAGCAGTTCTTC

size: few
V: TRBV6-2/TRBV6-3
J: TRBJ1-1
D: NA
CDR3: CASSSLTGPTVTEAFF
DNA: TGTGCCAGCAGTTCATTGACAGGACCAACTGTTACTGAAGCTTTCTTT

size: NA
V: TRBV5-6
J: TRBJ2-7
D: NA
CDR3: CASSLRRTSYEQYF
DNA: TGTGCCAGCAGCTTGCGCAGGACCTCCTACGAGCAGTACTTC

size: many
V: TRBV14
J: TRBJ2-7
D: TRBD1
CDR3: CASSLLPGTGIGSYEQYF
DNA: TGTGCCAGCAGCTTACTCCCGGGGACAGGAATTGGGTCCTACGAGCAGTACTTC

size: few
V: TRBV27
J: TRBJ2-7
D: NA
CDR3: CASSFRRSGYEQYF
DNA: TGTGCCAGCAGTTTTCGAAGGTCCGGGTACGAGCAGTACTTC

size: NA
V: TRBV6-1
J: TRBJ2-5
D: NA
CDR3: CASRGTYQETQYF
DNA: TGTGCCAGCAGGGGGACGTATCAAGAGACCCAGTACTTC

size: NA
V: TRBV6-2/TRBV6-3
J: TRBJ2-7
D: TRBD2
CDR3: CASSYAGTSGSYEQYF
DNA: TGTGCCAGCAGTTACGCCGGGACTAGCGGGAGCTACGAGCAGTACTTC

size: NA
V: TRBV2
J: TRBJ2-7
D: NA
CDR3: CASSEERLYEQYF
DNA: TGTGCCAGCAGTGAAGAACGCCTCTACGAGCAGTACTTC

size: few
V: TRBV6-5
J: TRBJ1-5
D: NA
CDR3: CASSYSTGGNQPQHF
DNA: TGTGCCAGCAGTTACTCGACCGGGGGTAATCAGCCCCAGCATTTT

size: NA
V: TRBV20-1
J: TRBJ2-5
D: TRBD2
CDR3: CSAFAGGSYGETQYF
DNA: TGCAGTGCTTTCGCCGGCGGGAGCTATGGGGAGACCCAGTACTTC

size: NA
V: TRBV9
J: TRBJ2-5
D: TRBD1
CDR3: CASSETNRGPLETQYF
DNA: TGTGCCAGCAGCGAGACCAACAGGGGGCCTTTGGAGACCCAGTACTTC

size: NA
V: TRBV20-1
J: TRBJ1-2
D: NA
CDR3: CSAANRLYGYTF
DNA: TGCAGTGCAGCGAACAGGTTGTATGGCTACACCTTC

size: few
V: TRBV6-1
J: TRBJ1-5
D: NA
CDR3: CASCATGVQPQHF
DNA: TGTGCCAGCTGTGCGACAGGTGTACAGCCCCAGCATTTT

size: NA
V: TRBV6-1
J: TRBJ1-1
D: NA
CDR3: CASSLGLGGGEAFF
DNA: TGTGCCAGCAGTCTAGGACTTGGTGGTGGTGAAGCTTTCTTT

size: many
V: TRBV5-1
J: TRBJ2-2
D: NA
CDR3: CASRLRTAGSTTGELFF
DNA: TGCGCCAGCCGCCTGAGGACGGCAGGGTCTACCACCGGGGAGCTGTTTTTT

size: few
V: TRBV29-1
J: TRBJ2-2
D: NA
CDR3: CSVESGGGPVPGELFF
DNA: TGCAGCGTTGAAAGTGGGGGAGGACCCGTCCCCGGGGAGCTGTTTTTT

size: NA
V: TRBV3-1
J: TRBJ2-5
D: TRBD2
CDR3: CASSPASGRIQETQYF
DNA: TGTGCCAGCAGCCCGGCTAGCGGGAGGATCCAAGAGACCCAGTACTTC

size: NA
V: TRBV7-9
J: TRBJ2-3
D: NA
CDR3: CASNVGRGTQYF
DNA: TGTGCCAGCAACGTTGGACGGGGTACGCAGTATTTT

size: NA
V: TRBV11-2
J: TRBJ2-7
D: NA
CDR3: CASSSFSISGNYEQYF
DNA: TGTGCCAGCAGCTCCTTCTCTATTAGCGGAAACTACGAGCAGTACTTC

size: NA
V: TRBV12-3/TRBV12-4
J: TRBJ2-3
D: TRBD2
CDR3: CASSRRSGGTDTQYF
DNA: TGTGCCAGCAGTAGACGTAGCGGGGGCACAGATACGCAGTATTTT

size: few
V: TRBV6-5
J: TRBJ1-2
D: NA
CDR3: CASSYARSGDGYTF
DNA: TGTGCCAGCAGTTACGCTCGGTCCGGCGATGGCTACACCTTC

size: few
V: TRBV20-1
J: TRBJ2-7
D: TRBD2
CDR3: CSALAGNAYEQYF
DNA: TGCAGTGCCCTAGCGGGGAACGCCTACGAGCAGTACTTC

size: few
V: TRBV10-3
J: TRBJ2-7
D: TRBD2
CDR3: CAISTTGTSNYEQYF
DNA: TGTGCCATCAGTACAACAGGGACTAGCAACTACGAGCAGTACTTC

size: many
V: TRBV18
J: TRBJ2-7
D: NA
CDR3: CASSPPGTYEQYF
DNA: TGTGCCAGCAGTCCCCCGGGTACCTACGAGCAGTACTTC

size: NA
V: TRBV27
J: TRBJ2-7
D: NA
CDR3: CASHKLYSYEQYF
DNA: TGTGCCAGCCATAAATTGTACTCCTACGAGCAGTACTTC